Each of the 9 T cell receptor beta chains below was sequenced from the same sample in a study of T cell repertoires in cytomegalovirus infection. MiXCR, run by TCRdb on the reads, gives a single entry per CDR3 protein. The sample has about half a million distinct CDR3 sequences, roughly a third seen once. These receptors' antigens are unknown. The material sequenced was cultured PBMCs, taken from culture after CMV antigen stimulation. The source of these receptors is a human donor in good health (CMV status not recorded). Some clones in this sample may be carry-over from other donors' samples.

The J gene is TRBJ1-1, the V gene TRBV7-9; 7 positions match TRBD1. Looked up from germline, CDR1 is SEHNR and CDR2 is FQNEAQ (reference sequence). The CDR3 is 13 residues long. Trimming cost V 9 bases and J 1 base; bases outside gene matches: 5. The CDR3 DNA reads TGTGCCAGTGGGGACAGTCAGAACACTGAAGCTTTCTTT. Translating it yields CASGDSQNTEAFF. Full variable domain (outside the CDR3, taken from reference TRBV7-9 and TRBJ1-1): DTGVSQNPRHKITKRGQNVTFRCDPISEHNRLYWYRQTLGQGPEFLTYFQNEAQLEKSRLLSDRFSAERPKGSFSTLEIQRTEQGDSAMYLCASGDSQNTEAFFGQGTRLTVV.

The chain links TRBV20-1 to TRBJ2-7, with TRBD2 identical over 8 bases. Germline lookup yields CDR1 DFQATT and CDR2 SNEGSKA (reference sequence). CDR3 size: 13 residues. Trimming at V came to 7 bases and at J to 4 bases, leaving 9 bases not matched to a gene. The CDR3 reads CSVKPGLDYEQYF. CDR3 in DNA: TGCAGTGTAAAACCGGGACTAGATTACGAGCAGTACTTC.

The chain has TRBV7-2 and TRBJ2-7; D is unclear. Germline lookup yields CDR1 SGHTA and CDR2 FQGNSA. V was shortened by 6 bases and J by 0 bases, with 9 bases between the two germline ends. The length of the CDR3 is 13 residues. CDR3 sequence: CASSPFSSYEQYF. In DNA form, the CDR3 reads TGTGCCAGCAGTCCATTCAGCTCCTACGAGCAGTACTTC.

V usage is TRBV12-3 or TRBV12-4 and J usage is TRBJ1-1; TRBD1 might be the D (5 bases). The V end was cut by 7 bases, the J end by 6 bases, with 12 bases between. The CDR3 is 12 amino acids. The CDR3 nucleotides are TGTGCCAGCATCACGGGGGGGGCTGAAGCTTTCTTT. Protein: CASITGGAEAFF.

At least ten counts were recorded for this clonotype. The rearrangement uses TRBV7-2 and TRBJ2-5, with 12 bases matching TRBD2. From germline, CDR1 is SGHTA and CDR2 FQGNSA. The CDR3 is 16 residues long. Losses at the gene ends were 5 bases for V and 0 bases for J; bases not matched to a gene: 4. In nucleotides, the CDR3 is TGTGCCAGCAGCCTCGGGACTAGCGGGTACCAAGAGACCCAGTACTTC. Amino acids: CASSLGTSGYQETQYF.

The rearrangement joins TRBV7-9 to TRBJ2-1, with 7 bases aligning to TRBD2. Germline assignment: CDR1 SEHNR and CDR2 FQNEAQ (reference sequence). V was pared by 4 bases and J by 0 bases, with 9 bases of the junction left unmatched. The CDR3 is 17 residues long. This CDR3 reads CASSSPVGGSSYNEQFF. As DNA, the CDR3 is TGTGCCAGCAGCTCCCCCGTGGGCGGGAGCTCCTACAATGAGCAGTTCTTC.

This clonotype was counted a single time. The chain has TRBV28 and TRBJ2-3; 10 nucleotides match TRBD2. Germline V lookup: CDR1 MDHEN, CDR2 SYDVKM. The CDR3 contains 17 residues. J gave up 5 bases and V 3 bases, and 11 bases lay outside the gene matches. The CDR3 region is CASSFSISGRAGDTQYF. The CDR3 DNA follows: TGTGCCAGCAGTTTCTCGATAAGCGGGAGGGCAGGAGATACGCAGTATTTT.

The genes are TRBV27 and TRBJ2-2; no reliable D call. CDR1 is MNHEY and CDR2 is SMNVEV in the germline V gene (reference sequence). The V and J ends lost 1 base and 5 bases respectively, with 11 bases between them. This CDR3 comprises 15 residues. CDR3 residues: CASSLLARRTGELFF. Here the CDR3 DNA reads TGTGCCAGCAGTTTATTGGCCCGGCGGACCGGGGAGCTGTTTTTT.

The gene calls are TRBV7-2 and TRBJ2-4, with 9 bases lining up with TRBD1. The V gene end was trimmed by 5 bases and the J gene end by 9 bases; junction bases not matched to a gene: 8. Germline assignment: CDR1 SGHTA and CDR2 FQGNSA. This CDR3 region has 14 residues. This CDR3 is CASSRTGEVGIQYF. The CDR3 DNA reads as TGTGCCAGCAGCCGGACAGGGGAAGTAGGCATTCAGTACTTC.